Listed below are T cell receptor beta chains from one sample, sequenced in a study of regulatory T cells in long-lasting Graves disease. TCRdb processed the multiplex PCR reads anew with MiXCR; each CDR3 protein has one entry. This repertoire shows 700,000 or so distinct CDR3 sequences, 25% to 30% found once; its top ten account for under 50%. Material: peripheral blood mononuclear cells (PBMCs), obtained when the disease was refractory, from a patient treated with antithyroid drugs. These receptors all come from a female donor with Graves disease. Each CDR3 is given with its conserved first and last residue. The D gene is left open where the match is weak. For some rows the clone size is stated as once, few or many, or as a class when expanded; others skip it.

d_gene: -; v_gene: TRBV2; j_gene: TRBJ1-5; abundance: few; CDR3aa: CASSGLGGGEQPQHF; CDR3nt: TGTGCCAGCAGTGGTCTAGGGGGGGGAGAGCAGCCCCAGCATTTT
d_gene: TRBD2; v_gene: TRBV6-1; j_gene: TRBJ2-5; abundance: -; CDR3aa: CASIKAGGGETQYF; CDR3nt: TGTGCCAGCATCAAAGCGGGAGGTGGAGAGACCCAGTACTTC
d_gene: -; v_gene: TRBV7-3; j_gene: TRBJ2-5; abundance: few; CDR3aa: CASSLSGFETQYF; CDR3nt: TGTGCCAGCAGCTTAAGTGGTTTTGAGACCCAGTACTTC
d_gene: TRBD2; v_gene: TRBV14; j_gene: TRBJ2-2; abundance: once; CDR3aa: CATRLAGAPGELFF; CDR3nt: TGTGCCACTCGACTAGCGGGAGCCCCCGGGGAGCTGTTTTTT
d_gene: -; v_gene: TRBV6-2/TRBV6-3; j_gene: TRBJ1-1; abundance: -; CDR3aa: CASSPPTVMNTEAFF; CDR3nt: TGTGCCAGCAGTCCTCCGACAGTCATGAACACTGAAGCTTTCTTT
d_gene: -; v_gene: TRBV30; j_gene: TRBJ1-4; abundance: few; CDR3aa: CAWETGSFEKLFF; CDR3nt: TGTGCCTGGGAAACAGGGTCTTTTGAAAAACTGTTTTTT
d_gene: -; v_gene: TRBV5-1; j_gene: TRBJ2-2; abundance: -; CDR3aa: CASSGQSNTGELFF; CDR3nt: TGCGCCAGCAGCGGACAGTCGAACACCGGGGAGCTGTTTTTT
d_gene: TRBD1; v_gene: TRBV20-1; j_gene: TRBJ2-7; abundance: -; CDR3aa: CSASKGQGGNEQYF; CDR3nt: TGCAGTGCCTCAAAGGGACAGGGAGGGAACGAGCAGTACTTC
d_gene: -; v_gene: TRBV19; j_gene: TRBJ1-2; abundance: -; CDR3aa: CASSIPDSGLFSGYTF; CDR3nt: TGTGCCAGTAGTATACCTGATTCTGGGTTGTTCAGTGGCTACACCTTC
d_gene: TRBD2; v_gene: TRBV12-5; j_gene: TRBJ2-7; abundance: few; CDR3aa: CASGAGVRSYEQYF; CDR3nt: TGTGCTAGTGGAGCGGGAGTCCGCTCCTACGAGCAGTACTTC
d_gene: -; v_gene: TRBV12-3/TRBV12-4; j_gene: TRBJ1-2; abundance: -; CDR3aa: CASTPVGAYGYTF; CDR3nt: TGTGCCAGCACCCCAGTGGGGGCTTATGGCTACACCTTC
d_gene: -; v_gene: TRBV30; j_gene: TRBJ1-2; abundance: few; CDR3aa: CAWRATANYGYTF; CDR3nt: TGTGCCTGGAGAGCTACCGCTAACTATGGCTACACCTTC
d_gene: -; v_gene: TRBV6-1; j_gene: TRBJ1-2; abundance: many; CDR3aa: CASSTRWGGSPGYTF; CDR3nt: TGTGCCAGCAGTACCCGGTGGGGGGGTTCGCCTGGCTACACCTTC
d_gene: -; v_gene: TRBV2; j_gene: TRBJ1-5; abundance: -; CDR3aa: CASSEGDAGGSQPQHF; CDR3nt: TGTGCCAGCAGTGAAGGGGACGCGGGGGGGAGTCAGCCCCAGCATTTT
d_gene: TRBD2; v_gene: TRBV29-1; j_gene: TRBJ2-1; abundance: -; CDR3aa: CSVGTSGRLRRANEQFF; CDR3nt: TGCAGCGTCGGGACTAGCGGGAGACTCCGAAGGGCCAATGAGCAGTTCTTC
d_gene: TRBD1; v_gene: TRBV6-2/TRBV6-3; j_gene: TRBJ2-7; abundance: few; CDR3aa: CASRQTGTVGHEQYF; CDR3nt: TGTGCCAGCAGACAGACCGGGACAGTTGGTCACGAGCAGTACTTC
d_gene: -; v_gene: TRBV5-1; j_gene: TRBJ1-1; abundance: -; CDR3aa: CASSLVPGNAFF; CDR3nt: TGCGCCAGCAGCTTGGTTCCAGGGAATGCTTTCTTT
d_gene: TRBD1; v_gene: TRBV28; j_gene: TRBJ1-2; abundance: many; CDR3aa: CASVQGATNYGYTF; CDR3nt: TGTGCCAGCGTACAGGGGGCGACGAACTATGGCTACACCTTC
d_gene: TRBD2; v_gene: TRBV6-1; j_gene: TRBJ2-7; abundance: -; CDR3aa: CASESTGGGSYEQYF; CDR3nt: TGTGCCAGCGAGTCAACGGGGGGTGGCTCCTACGAGCAGTACTTC
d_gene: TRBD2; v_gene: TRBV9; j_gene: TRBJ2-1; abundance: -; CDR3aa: CASNGGLGLASNEQFF; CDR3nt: TGTGCCAGCAACGGTGGCTTGGGACTAGCGAGCAATGAGCAGTTCTTC
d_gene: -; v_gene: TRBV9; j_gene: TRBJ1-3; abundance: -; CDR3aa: CASSGQGYSGNTIYF; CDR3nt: TGTGCCAGCAGCGGCCAGGGATACTCTGGAAACACCATATATTTT
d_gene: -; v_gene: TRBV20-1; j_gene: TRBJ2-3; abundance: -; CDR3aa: CSASGSSTQYF; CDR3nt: TGCAGTGCTAGTGGTAGCAGTACGCAGTATTTT
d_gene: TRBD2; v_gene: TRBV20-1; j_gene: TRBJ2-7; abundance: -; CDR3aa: CSAGVTGTKTYEQYF; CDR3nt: TGCAGTGCTGGGGTAACCGGGACTAAGACCTACGAGCAGTACTTC
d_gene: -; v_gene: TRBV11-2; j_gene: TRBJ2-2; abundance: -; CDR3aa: CASSNRQLPGEVAGELFF; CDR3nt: TGTGCCAGCAGCAATCGCCAGCTACCGGGAGAGGTTGCCGGGGAGCTGTTTTTT
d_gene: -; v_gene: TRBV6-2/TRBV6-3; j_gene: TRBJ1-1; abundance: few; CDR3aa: CASSWVRNTEAFF; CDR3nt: TGTGCCAGCAGTTGGGTCCGGAACACTGAAGCTTTCTTT
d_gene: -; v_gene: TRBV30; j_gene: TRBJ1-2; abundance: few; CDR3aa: CAWSVLGIGDGYTF; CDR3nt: TGTGCCTGGAGTGTACTGGGGATTGGGGATGGCTACACCTTC
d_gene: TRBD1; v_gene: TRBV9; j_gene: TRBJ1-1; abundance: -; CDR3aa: CASSVDPVGTGGTEAFF; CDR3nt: TGTGCCAGCAGCGTAGACCCGGTGGGGACAGGGGGTACTGAAGCTTTCTTT
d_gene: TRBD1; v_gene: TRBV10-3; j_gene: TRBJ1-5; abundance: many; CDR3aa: CAISQRQGADQPQHF; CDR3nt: TGTGCCATCAGCCAACGGCAGGGGGCAGATCAGCCCCAGCATTTT
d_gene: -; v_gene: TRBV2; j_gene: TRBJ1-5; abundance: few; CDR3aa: CASSVGGRRPAAQHF; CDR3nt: TGTGCCAGCAGTGTCGGAGGGCGCCGTCCAGCGGCCCAGCATTTT
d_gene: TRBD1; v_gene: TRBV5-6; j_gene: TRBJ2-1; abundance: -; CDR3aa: CASSWGYRGRNEQFF; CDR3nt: TGTGCCAGCAGCTGGGGCTACAGGGGGCGCAATGAGCAGTTCTTC
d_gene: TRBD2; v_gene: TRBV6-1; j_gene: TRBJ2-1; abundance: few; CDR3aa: CASSEERGNEQFF; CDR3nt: TGTGCCAGCAGTGAAGAGCGGGGTAATGAGCAGTTCTTC
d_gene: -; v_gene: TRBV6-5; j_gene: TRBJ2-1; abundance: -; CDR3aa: CASSYSLNEQFF; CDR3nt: TGTGCCAGCAGTTACTCGTTGAATGAGCAGTTCTTC
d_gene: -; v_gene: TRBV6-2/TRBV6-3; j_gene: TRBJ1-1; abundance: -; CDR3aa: CASSYAFGGNTEAFF; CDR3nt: TGTGCCAGCAGTTACGCCTTCGGGGGAAACACTGAAGCTTTCTTT
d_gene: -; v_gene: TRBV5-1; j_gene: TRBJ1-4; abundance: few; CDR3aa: CASSLDSGGEKLFF; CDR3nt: TGCGCCAGCAGCTTAGACAGTGGAGGTGAAAAACTGTTTTTT
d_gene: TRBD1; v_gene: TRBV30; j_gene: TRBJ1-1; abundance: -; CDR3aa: CAWRDRRGTEAFF; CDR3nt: TGTGCCTGGAGGGACAGGCGGGGCACTGAAGCTTTCTTT